Each of the 12 T cell receptor beta chains below was sequenced from the same sample in a study of blood T cells in healthy people across ages. For the second PCR, which ran for about 7 to 11 cycles, a sample-barcoded 5' primer and a J-beta primer mix were used. TCRdb ran MiXCR on the 5' RACE reads and lists one entry per CDR3 protein. The sample consists of hundreds of thousands of distinct CDR3 sequences, approximately 39% of them appearing once. Sequenced input: blood. All receptors derive from a woman aged 55-75 years in good health.

The chain combines TRBV6-2 or TRBV6-3 with TRBJ2-5; the D is unclear. Matching the DNA end better, TRBJ2-7 makes the J call doubtful. The germline gives CDR1 MNHEY, CDR2 SVGEGT. The CDR3 is 13 residues long. CDR3 residues: CASRQPPVGEQYF. CDR3 nucleotide sequence: TGTGCCAGCAGGCAACCCCCCGTAGGCGAGCAGTACTTC.

With regard to this clonotype: This may stem from a read error, because a much larger clone lies one nucleotide away. J is TRBJ2-3 and V is TRBV20-1; D is unresolved. The CDR3 totals 15 residues. Germline V lookup: CDR1 DFQATT, CDR2 SNEGSKA (reference sequence). For the CDR3, the DNA is TGCAATGCAAATACCAACCGACGTGGGACAGATACGCAGTATTTT. It is translated as CNANTNRRGTDTQYF.

The chain combines TRBV2 with TRBJ1-1, with 7 bases that match TRBD1. This CDR3 region has 14 residues. Trimming at V came to 6 bases and at J to 4 bases, leaving 8 bases not matched to a gene. The germline V gene encodes CDR1 SNHLY and CDR2 FYNNEI. The CDR3 loop is CASRIQGVGTEAFF. CDR3 DNA: TGTGCCAGCAGAATCCAGGGGGTGGGCACTGAAGCTTTCTTT.

A few counts support this clonotype. One end of the junction varies from germline; a read error may be responsible. The chain recombines TRBV5-1 with TRBJ2-3; 7 bases align to TRBD2. The CDR3 is 16 amino acids. Germline CDR1 and CDR2: SGHRS and YFSETQ. This chain's CDR3 is CASSLSPVTSRDTQYF. In nucleotides, the CDR3 is TGCGCCAGCAGCTTAAGCCCCGTGACTAGCAGAGATACGCAGTATTTT. The full variable domain, its missing parts supplied by reference TRBV5-1 and TRBJ2-3, is KAGVTQTPRYLIKTRGQQVTLSCSPISGHRSVSWYQQTPGQGLQFLFEYFSETQRNKGNFPGRFSGRQFSNSRSEMNVSTLELGDSALYLCASSLSPVTSRDTQYFGPGTRLTVL.

V usage is TRBV20-1 and J usage is TRBJ1-5, with D possibly matching TRBD1 (6 bases). V lost 5 bases and J 3 bases, leaving 11 bases between the germline ends. The CDR3 is made up of 13 amino acids. Germline V gene data show CDR1 as DFQATT and CDR2 as SNEGSKA (reference sequence). CDR3 residues: CSAGGGPNQPQHF. The CDR3 bases are TGCAGTGCTGGAGGGGGTCCCAATCAGCCCCAGCATTTT.

This clonotype has just a few counts. V is TRBV7-2 and J is TRBJ2-3; 10 nucleotides match TRBD2. From germline, CDR1 is SGHTA and CDR2 FQGNSA. V gave up 4 bases and J gave up 3 bases; unmatched junction bases: 13. The CDR3 totals 18 residues. Here the CDR3 DNA reads TGTGCCAGCAGCTCTATGGCAGCGGGAGGGCCGGGGACAGATACGCAGTATTTT. Translated: CASSSMAAGGPGTDTQYF.

The sample holds a few counts of this clonotype. This chain uses TRBV9 with TRBJ2-5; D is perhaps TRBD2 (6 bases). V lost 4 bases and J 2 bases, leaving 18 bases between the germline ends. The CDR3 is 16 amino acids. CDR1 and CDR2 (germline): SGDLS, YYNGEE. The CDR3 protein is CASSSQSGLTQETQYF. The CDR3 nucleotides read TGTGCCAGCAGCTCCCAGTCGGGACTTACACAAGAGACCCAGTACTTC.

The chain joins TRBV5-1 to TRBJ2-5; weak D call: TRBD1 (5 bases). This CDR3 comprises 14 residues. Germline values: CDR1 SGHRS, CDR2 YFSETQ. V gave up 4 bases and J gave up 5 bases, with 15 bases separating them. The CDR3 sequence is CASSVESGMETQYF. CDR3 bases: TGCGCCAGCAGCGTGGAGTCAGGGATGGAGACCCAGTACTTC.

This clonotype has a handful of counts. The CDR3 loop is CASSSIEGLGGNEQFF. The DNA for the CDR3 is TGTGCCAGCAGCTCTATTGAGGGACTAGGAGGCAATGAGCAGTTCTTC. The gene calls are TRBV7-9 and TRBJ2-1, with 8 bases matching TRBD2. The CDR3 contains 16 residues. V lost 4 bases, J lost 6 bases, and 11 bases stayed unmatched. CDR1 SEHNR and CDR2 FQNEAQ come from the germline V gene (reference sequence).

This clonotype has just one count. The V call is TRBV6-6, the J call TRBJ2-7, with D perhaps TRBD2 (6 bases). Germline V CDR1 and CDR2: MNHNY, SVGAGI (reference sequence). V lost 4 bases and J lost 7, with 11 bases in between. The CDR3 extends over 12 amino acids. In DNA, the CDR3 is TGTGCCAGCAGTTTAGCGGACAATGAGCAGTACTTC. Protein sequence: CASSLADNEQYF.

The chain couples TRBV5-5 to TRBJ2-5; possibly TRBD1 or TRBD2 for D (7 bases each). The CDR3 has 16 amino acids. CDR1 is SGHKS and CDR2 is YYEKEE in the germline V gene (reference sequence). Between the trimmed V and J ends, which lost 1 base and 5 bases, there was a span of 18 bases. CDR3 DNA: TGTGCCAGCAGCTTGTCAGGGGGGGGGAAGTTCGAGACCCAGTACTTC. This gives the protein CASSLSGGGKFETQYF.

This rearrangement joins TRBV7-6 to TRBJ2-1; TRBD1 aligns across 7 bases. The CDR3 loop spans 15 amino acids. With V trimmed by 5 bases and J by 2 bases, 6 bases remained unmatched. Germline CDR1 SGHVS, CDR2 FNYEAQ. In DNA, the CDR3 is TGTGCCAGCAGCGCAAGACAGGGTGCCTACAATGAGCAGTTCTTC. Protein: CASSARQGAYNEQFF.